This T cell receptor (beta chain) was sequenced during a study of identical twins. Points from the study as a whole: Analyses based on zero insertions could be partly confounded by invariant MAIT and iNKT cells.

The table lists this clonotype with a few counts. Its antigen is not known. Each cDNA held unique molecular identifiers, and template switching gave it a universal primer site. Using its own MiXCR run on the 5' RACE reads, TCRdb lists one record per CDR3 protein. Seen here are about 470,000 distinct CDR3 sequences, around 24% observed once, and the top ten hold approximately 2.9%. Trimming removed 2 bases at V and 0 bases at J, with 17 bases between. This CDR3 has 18 residues. Germline V gene lookup returns CDR1 SGHAT and CDR2 FQDESV (reference sequence). This sample also appeared in a second study, on T cells expressing NK-cell markers. That study adds: Six or seven donors carried dominant NKG2C+ clonotypes that made up about 1.0-7.0% of their CD8+ T cells. For a few donors, these clonotypes were likewise the leading ones in the CD3+CD56-NKG2C+ fraction.

Sample: CD4+ T cells sorted from blood. The receptor was isolated from a woman between 18 and 29 years old in good health. The chain is built from TRBV11-1 and TRBJ2-1, with D unresolved. CDR3 nucleotide sequence: TGTGCCAGCAGCTTACCCAGGACCGGTCCTAGCTCCTACAATGAGCAGTTCTTC. It encodes CASSLPRTGPSSYNEQFF.